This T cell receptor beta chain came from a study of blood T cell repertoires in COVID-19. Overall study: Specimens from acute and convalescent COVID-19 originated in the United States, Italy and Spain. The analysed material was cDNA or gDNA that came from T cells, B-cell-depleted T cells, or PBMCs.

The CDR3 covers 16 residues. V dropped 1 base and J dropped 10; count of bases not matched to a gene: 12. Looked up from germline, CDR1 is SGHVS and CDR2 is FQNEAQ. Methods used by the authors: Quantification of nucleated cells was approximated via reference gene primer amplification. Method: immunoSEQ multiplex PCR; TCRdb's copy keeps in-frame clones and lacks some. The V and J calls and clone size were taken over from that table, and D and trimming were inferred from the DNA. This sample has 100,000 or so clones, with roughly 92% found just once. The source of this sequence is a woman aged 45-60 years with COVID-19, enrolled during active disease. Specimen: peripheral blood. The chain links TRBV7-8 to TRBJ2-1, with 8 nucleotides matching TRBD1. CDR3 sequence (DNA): TGTGCCAGCAGCTTAGGGTTCCGGGACAGGCTGGCCGAGCAGTTCTTC. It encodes CASSLGFRDRLAEQFF.